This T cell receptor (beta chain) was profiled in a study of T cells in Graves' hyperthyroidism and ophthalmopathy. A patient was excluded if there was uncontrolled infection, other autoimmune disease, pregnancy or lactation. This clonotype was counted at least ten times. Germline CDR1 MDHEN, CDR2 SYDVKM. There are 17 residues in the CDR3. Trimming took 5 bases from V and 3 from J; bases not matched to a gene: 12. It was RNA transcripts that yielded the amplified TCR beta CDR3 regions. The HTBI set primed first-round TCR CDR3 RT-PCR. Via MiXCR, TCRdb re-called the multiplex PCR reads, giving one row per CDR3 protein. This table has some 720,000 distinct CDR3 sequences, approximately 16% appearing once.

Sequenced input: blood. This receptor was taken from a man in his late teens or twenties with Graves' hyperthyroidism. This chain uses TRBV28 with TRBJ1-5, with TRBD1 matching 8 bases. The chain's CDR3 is CASSLAETGADNQPQHF. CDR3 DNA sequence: TGTGCCAGCAGTCTCGCAGAGACAGGGGCGGACAATCAGCCCCAGCATTTT.